This T cell receptor (beta chain) was identified during a study of CD8 T cells in Susac syndrome. RNA in amounts of roughly 0.5 to 1 ug was reverse transcribed with random hexamers. An immunoSEQ multiplex PCR amplified TCR beta CDR3 over 54 Vbeta and 13 Jbeta. MiXCR was run by TCRdb on the immunoSEQ multiplex PCR reads, yielding one entry per CDR3 protein. The sample comprises about 200,000 distinct CDR3 sequences, roughly 95% of which are singletons, and under 0.12% rests with the top ten. CDR1 is LGHDT and CDR2 is YNNKEL in the germline V gene (reference sequence). There are 17 residues in the CDR3. Trimming shortened V by 4 bases and J by 2 bases, and 21 bases separated the two germline ends.

This chain joins TRBV3-1 and TRBJ2-7; D is possibly TRBD2 (5 bases). The sequence was collected from a human donor in good health. Sequencing was done on a sample of CD4+ T cells from PBMCs. CDR3 bases: TGTGCCAGCAGCCCTACACAACCCCACGGGGTTCCCTACGAGCAGTACGTC. Residues: CASSPTQPHGVPYEQYV.